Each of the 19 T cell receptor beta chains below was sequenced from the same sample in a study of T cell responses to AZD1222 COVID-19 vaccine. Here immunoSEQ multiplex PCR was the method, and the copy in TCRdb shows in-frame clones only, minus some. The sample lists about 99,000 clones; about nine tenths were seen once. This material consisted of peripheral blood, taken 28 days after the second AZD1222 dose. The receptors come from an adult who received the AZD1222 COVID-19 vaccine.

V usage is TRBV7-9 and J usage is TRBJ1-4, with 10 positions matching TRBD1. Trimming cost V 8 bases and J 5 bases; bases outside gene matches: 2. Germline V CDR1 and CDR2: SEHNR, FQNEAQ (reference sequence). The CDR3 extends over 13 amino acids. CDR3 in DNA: TGTGCCAGCTCGGGACAGGGGAATGAAAAACTGTTTTTT. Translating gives CASSGQGNEKLFF. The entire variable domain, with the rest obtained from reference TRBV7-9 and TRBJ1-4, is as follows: DTGVSQNPRHKITKRGQNVTFRCDPISEHNRLYWYRQTLGQGPEFLTYFQNEAQLEKSRLLSDRFSAERPKGSFSTLEIQRTEQGDSAMYLCASSGQGNEKLFFGSGTQLSVL.

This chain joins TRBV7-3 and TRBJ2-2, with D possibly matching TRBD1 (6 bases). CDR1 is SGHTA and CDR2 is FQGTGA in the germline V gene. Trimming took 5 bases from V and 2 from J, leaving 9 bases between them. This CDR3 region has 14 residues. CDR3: CASSLQGNTGELFF. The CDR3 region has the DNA TGTGCCAGCAGCCTACAGGGAAACACCGGGGAGCTGTTTTTT.

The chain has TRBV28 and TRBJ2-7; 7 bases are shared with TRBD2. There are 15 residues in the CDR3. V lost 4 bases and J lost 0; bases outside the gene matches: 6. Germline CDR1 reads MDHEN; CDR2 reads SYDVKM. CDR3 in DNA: TGTGCCAGCAGTTCGCCTAGCGGACACTCCTACGAGCAGTACTTC. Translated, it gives CASSSPSGHSYEQYF.

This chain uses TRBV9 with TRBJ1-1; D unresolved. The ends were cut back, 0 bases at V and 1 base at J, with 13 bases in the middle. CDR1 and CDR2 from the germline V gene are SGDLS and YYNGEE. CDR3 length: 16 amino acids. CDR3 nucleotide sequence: TGTGCCAGCAGCGTAGGTACACCGAGATCGAACACTGAAGCTTTCTTT. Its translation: CASSVGTPRSNTEAFF.

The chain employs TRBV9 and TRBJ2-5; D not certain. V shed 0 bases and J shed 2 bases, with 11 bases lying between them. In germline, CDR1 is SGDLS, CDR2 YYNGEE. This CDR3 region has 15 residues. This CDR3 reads CASSVGKGNQETQYF. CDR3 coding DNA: TGTGCCAGCAGCGTAGGGAAGGGAAATCAAGAGACCCAGTACTTC.

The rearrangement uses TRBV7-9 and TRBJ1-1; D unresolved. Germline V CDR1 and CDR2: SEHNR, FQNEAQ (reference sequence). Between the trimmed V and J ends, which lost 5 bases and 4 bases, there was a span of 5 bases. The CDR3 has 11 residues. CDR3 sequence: CASSPRTEAFF. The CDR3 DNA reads TGTGCCAGCAGCCCCCGCACTGAAGCTTTCTTT. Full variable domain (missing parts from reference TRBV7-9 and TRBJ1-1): DTGVSQNPRHKITKRGQNVTFRCDPISEHNRLYWYRQTLGQGPEFLTYFQNEAQLEKSRLLSDRFSAERPKGSFSTLEIQRTEQGDSAMYLCASSPRTEAFFGQGTRLTVV.

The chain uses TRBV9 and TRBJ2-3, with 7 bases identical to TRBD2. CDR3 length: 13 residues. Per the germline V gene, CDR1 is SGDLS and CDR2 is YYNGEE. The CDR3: CGSSSGDTDTQYF. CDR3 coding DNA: TGTGGCTCCTCTAGCGGAGACACAGATACGCAGTATTTT. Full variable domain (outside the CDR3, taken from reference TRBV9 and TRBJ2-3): DSGVTQTPKHLITATGQRVTLRCSPRSGDLSVYWYQQSLDQGLQFLIQYYNGEERAKGNILERFSAQQFPDLHSELNLSSLELGDSALYFCGSSSGDTDTQYFGPGTRLTVL.

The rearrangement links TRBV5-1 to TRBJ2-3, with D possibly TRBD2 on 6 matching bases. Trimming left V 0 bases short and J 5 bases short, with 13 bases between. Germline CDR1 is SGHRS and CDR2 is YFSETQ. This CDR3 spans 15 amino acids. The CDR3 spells CASSLGTSGGDTQYF. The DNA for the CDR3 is TGCGCCAGCAGCTTGGGGACATCCGGGGGAGATACGCAGTATTTT.

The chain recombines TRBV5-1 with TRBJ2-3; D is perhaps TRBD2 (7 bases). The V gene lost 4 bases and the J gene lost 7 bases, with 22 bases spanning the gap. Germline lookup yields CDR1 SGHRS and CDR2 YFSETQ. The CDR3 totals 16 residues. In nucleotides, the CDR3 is TGCGCCAGCAGCGACGAGGGGGTTGGTAGCGGGTATACGCAGTATTTT. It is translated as CASSDEGVGSGYTQYF.

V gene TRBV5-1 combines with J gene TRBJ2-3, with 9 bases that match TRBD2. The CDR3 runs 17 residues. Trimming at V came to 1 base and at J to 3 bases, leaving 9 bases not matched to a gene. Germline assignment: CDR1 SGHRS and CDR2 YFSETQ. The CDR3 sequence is CASSLPAREGRTDTQYF. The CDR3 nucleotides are TGCGCCAGCAGCTTGCCCGCGCGGGAGGGAAGAACAGATACGCAGTATTTT.

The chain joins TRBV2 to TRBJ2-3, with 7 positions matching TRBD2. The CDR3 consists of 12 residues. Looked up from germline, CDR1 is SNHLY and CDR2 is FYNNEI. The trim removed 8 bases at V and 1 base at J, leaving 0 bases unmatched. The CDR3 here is CASRGGTDTQYF. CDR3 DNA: TGTGCCAGCCGGGGGGGCACAGATACGCAGTATTTT.

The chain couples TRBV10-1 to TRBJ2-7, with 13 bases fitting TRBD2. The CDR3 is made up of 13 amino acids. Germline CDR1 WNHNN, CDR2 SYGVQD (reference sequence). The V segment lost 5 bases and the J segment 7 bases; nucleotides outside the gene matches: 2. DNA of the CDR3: TGCGCCAGCAGTAGGGGACTAGCGGGAGAGCAGTACTTC. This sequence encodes CASSRGLAGEQYF.

The CDR3 protein is CASSLDPAGATDTQYF. The CDR3 DNA reads as TGTGCCAGCAGCTTAGACCCAGCGGGAGCGACAGATACGCAGTATTTT. The rearrangement uses TRBV7-2 and TRBJ2-3; TRBD2 matches at 8 bases. V was pared by 1 base and J by 3 bases, with 6 bases of the junction left unmatched. The CDR3 loop spans 16 amino acids. The germline CDR1 and CDR2 sequences are SGHTA and FQGNSA.

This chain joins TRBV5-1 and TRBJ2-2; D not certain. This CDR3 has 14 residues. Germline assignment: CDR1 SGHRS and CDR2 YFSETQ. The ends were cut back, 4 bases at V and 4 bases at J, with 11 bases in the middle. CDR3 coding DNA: TGCGCCAGCAGCCTCGGAGAGGCCACCGGGGAGCTGTTTTTT. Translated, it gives CASSLGEATGELFF.

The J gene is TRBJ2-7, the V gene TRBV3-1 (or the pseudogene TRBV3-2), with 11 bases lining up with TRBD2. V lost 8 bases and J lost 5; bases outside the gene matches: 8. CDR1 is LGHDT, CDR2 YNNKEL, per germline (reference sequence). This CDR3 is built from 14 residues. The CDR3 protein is CASGSGRAGDEQYF. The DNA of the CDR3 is TGTGCCAGCGGTAGCGGGAGGGCCGGGGACGAGCAGTACTTC.

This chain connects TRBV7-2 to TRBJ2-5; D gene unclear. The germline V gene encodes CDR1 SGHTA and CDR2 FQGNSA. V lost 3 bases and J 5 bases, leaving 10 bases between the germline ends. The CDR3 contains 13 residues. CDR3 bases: TGTGCCAGCAGCTTGAACCGAGAGGAGACCCAGTACTTC. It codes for CASSLNREETQYF.

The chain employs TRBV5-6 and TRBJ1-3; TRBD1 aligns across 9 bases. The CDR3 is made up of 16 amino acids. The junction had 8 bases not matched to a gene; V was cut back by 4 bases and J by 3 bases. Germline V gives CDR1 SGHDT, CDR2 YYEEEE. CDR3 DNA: TGTGCCAGCAGCCTACAGGGGACAGGGTATGGAAACACCATATATTTT. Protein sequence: CASSLQGTGYGNTIYF.

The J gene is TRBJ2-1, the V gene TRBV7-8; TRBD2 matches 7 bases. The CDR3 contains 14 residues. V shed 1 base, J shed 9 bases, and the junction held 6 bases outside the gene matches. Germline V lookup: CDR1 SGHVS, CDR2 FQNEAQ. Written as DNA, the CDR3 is TGTGCCAGCAGCTTAGGGGTGGGAGGGCTTGAGCAGTTCTTC. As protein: CASSLGVGGLEQFF.

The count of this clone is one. CDR3 DNA: TGCGCCAGCAGCCAAGCGGTAGCGGCGTACGACTCCTACGAGCAGTACTTC. This codes for CASSQAVAAYDSYEQYF. The genes are TRBV5-1 and TRBJ2-7, with TRBD2 as a possible D gene (6 bases). Germline CDR1 and CDR2: SGHRS and YFSETQ. Trimming removed 4 bases at V and 0 bases at J, with 20 bases between. This CDR3 region has 17 residues.